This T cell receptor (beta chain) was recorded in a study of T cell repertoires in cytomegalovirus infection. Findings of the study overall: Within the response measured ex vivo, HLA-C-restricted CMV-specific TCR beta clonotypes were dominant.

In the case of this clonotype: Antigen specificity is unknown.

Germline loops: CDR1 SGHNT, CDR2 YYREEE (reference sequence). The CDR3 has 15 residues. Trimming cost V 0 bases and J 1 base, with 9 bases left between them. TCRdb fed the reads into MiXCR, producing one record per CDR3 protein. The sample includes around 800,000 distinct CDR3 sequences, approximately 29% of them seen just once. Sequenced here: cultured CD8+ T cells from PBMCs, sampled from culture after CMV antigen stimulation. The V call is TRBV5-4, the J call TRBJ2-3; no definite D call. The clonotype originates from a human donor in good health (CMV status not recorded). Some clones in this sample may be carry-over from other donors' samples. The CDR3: CASSLEGWGTDTQYF. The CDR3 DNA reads TGTGCCAGCAGCTTGGAAGGGTGGGGCACAGATACGCAGTATTTT. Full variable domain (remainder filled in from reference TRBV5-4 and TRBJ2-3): ETGVTQSPTHLIKTRGQQVTLRCSSQSGHNTVSWYQQALGQGPQFIFQYYREEENGRGNFPPRFSGLQFPNYSSELNVNALELDDSALYLCASSLEGWGTDTQYFGPGTRLTVL.